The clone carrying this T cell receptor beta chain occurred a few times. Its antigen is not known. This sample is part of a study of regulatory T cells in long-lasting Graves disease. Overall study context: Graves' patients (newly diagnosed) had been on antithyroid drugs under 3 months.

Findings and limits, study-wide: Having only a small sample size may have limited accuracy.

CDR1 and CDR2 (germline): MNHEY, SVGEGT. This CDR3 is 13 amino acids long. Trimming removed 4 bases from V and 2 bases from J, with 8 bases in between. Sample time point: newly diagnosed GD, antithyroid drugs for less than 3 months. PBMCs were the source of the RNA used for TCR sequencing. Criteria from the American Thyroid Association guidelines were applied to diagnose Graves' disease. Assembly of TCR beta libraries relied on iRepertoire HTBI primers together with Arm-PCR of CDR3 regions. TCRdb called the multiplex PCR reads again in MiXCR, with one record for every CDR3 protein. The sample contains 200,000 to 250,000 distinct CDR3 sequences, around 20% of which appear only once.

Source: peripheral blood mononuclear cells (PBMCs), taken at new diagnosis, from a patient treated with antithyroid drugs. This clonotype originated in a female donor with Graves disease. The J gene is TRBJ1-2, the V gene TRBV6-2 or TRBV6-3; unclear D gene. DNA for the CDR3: TGTGCCAGCAGTTGGTCACGAAACTATGGCTACACCTTC. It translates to CASSWSRNYGYTF.